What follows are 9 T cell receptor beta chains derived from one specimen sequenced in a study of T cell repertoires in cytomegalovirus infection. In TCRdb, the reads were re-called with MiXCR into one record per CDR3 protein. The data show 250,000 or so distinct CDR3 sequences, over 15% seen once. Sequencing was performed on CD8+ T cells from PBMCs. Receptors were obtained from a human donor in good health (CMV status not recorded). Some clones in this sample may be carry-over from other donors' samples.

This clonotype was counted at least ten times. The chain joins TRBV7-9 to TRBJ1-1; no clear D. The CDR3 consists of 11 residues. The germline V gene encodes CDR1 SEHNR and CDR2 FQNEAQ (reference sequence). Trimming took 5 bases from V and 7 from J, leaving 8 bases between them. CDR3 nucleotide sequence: TGTGCCAGCAGCGGCCCGGATGAAGCTTTCTTT. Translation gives CASSGPDEAFF.

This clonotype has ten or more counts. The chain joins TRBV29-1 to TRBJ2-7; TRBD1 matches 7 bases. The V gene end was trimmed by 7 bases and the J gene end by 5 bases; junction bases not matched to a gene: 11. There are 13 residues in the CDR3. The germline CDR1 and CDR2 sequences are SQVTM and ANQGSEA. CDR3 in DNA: TGCAGCGGCGGACGTGGGACAGACGACGAGCAGTACTTC. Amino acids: CSGGRGTDDEQYF.

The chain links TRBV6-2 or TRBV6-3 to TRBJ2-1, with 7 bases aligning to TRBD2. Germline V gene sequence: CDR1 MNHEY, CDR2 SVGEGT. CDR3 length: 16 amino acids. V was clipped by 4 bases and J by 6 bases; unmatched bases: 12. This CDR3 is CASSFFGAGLGNEQFF. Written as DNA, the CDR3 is TGTGCCAGCAGTTTTTTTGGAGCGGGGCTAGGCAATGAGCAGTTCTTC.

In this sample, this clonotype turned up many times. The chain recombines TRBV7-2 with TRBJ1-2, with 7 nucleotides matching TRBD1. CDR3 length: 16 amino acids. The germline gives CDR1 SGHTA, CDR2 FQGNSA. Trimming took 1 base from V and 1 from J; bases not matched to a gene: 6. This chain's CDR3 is CASSLVEGAGNYGYTF. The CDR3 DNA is TGTGCCAGCAGCTTAGTAGAGGGGGCCGGTAACTATGGCTACACCTTC.

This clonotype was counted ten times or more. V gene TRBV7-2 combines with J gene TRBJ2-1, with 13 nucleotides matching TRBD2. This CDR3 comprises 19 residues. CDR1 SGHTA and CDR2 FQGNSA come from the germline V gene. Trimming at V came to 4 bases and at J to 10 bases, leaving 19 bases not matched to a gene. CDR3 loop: CASSSRNFALAGGGNEQFF. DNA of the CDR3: TGTGCCAGCAGCTCCCGAAACTTTGCACTAGCGGGGGGGGGGAACGAGCAGTTCTTC.

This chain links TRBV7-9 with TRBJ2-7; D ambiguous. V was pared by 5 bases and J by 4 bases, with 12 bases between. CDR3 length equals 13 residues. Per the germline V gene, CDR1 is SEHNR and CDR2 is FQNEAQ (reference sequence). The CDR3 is CASSIGMIYEQYF. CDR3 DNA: TGTGCCAGCAGCATTGGTATGATTTACGAGCAGTACTTC. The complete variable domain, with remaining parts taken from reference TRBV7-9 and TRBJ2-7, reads DTGVSQNPRHKITKRGQNVTFRCDPISEHNRLYWYRQTLGQGPEFLTYFQNEAQLEKSRLLSDRFSAERPKGSFSTLEIQRTEQGDSAMYLCASSIGMIYEQYFGPGTRLTVT.

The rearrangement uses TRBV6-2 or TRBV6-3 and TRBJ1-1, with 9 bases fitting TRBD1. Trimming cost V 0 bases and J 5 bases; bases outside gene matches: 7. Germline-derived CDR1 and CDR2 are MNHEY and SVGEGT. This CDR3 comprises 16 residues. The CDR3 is CASSYSTGQGWTEAFF. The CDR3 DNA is TGTGCCAGCAGTTACTCGACGGGACAGGGCTGGACTGAAGCTTTCTTT.

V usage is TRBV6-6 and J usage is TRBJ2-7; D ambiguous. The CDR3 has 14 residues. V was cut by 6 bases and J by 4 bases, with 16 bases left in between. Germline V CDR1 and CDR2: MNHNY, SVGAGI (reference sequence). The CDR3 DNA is TGTGCCAGCAGCTGGCTTGCAGAGTCTTACGAGCAGTACTTC. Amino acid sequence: CASSWLAESYEQYF.

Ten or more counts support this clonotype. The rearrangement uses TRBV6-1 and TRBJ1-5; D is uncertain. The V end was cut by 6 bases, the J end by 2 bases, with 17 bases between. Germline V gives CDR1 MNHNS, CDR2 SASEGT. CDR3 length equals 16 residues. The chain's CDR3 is CASSSRGGHGNQPQHF. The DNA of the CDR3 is TGTGCCAGCAGCTCGCGGGGTGGCCATGGCAATCAGCCCCAGCATTTT.